This TCR beta chain stems from a study of blood T cell repertoires in COVID-19. This CDR3 is 14 amino acids long. Germline loops: CDR1 MNHEY, CDR2 SMNVEV (reference sequence). V shed 8 bases, J shed 1 base, and the junction held 4 bases outside the gene matches. Original processing notes: Reference gene primer amplification yielded estimated nucleated cell counts. Assay used: immunoSEQ multiplex PCR; TCRdb lists only in-frame clones, some missing. The DNA gave D and trimming, while V, J and clone size come from that table. The sample consists of some 300,000 clones, more than 70% of them appearing once.

The chain links TRBV27 to TRBJ1-2; 10 nucleotides match TRBD1. This receptor was taken from a woman aged 55 to 70 in a cohort exposed to, infected with or recovered from COVID-19 (not recorded which). The specimen was PBMCs or T cells enriched from blood (not recorded which). CDR3 coding DNA: TGTGCCAGCCGGGGGGACAGGGGTAACTATGGCTACACCTTC. It specifies CASRGDRGNYGYTF.